A few counts support the clone carrying this T cell receptor beta chain. Its antigen is as yet unknown. The sample belongs to a study of T cells after yellow fever vaccination. UMIs were added to TCR cDNA along with a universal primer site when it was made by 5'RACE template switching. TCRdb independently ran MiXCR on the 5' RACE reads; one entry per CDR3 protein. The sample includes 350,000 to 450,000 distinct CDR3 sequences, roughly a sixth of them seen just once. The CDR3 extends over 14 amino acids. Germline lookup yields CDR1 LNHDA and CDR2 SQIVND (reference sequence). Trimming cost V 5 bases and J 6 bases, with 16 bases left between them. Study-level findings and limits: Highly abundant clonotypes carried over from the bulk population could end up in FACS-sorted repertoires as contaminants. Researchers report a weaker secondary response that nonetheless peaked faster, day 5 versus 15.

The chain is built from TRBV19 and TRBJ1-1, with D possibly TRBD1 on 6 matching bases. The material sequenced was PBMCs, taken before the yellow fever booster vaccination. This TCR derives from a man aged 18-30 years who received the YFV17D yellow fever vaccine. In nucleotides, the CDR3 is TGTGCCAGTAGTCTCACAGGGTACAGCTCTGAAGCTTTCTTT. Amino acid sequence: CASSLTGYSSEAFF.